What follows describes a single T cell receptor (beta chain). Its antigen is not identified. In the PCR, 60 Vbeta and 13 Jbeta primers were used. Sequenced by immunoSEQ multiplex PCR; TCRdb stores in-frame clones only, minus some. The top ten clones hold approximately 3% of a sample with 110,000 to 150,000 clones, 70% to 85% of them seen once. These data are taken from a study of cytomegalovirus exposure and HLA in healthy donors. Whole-study findings and limits: Analysis performed later found more than 15,000 TCR beta sequences associated with HLA alleles at 0.05 false discovery rate. Sequencing had likely introduced a cluster of highly shared sequence variants as an artifact. Presence/absence analysis assumed near-uniform sequencing depth across donors.

Likely unrecorded immune exposures existed in these nominally healthy donors. The source material was PBMCs. The sequence derives from a male donor in good health and CMV-seronegative.

The CDR3 here is CASSPIRDRGTEQYF. The CDR3 DNA reads TGTGCCAGCAGTCCTATCCGGGACAGGGGAACCGAGCAGTACTTC. This chain connects TRBV5-4 to TRBJ2-7; 10 nucleotides align to TRBD1. The V gene's germline CDR1 is SGHNT and CDR2 YYREEE (reference sequence). The CDR3 consists of 15 residues. V gave up 5 bases and J gave up 6 bases; unmatched junction bases: 11. The full variable domain, rest sourced from reference TRBV5-4 and TRBJ2-7, is ETGVTQSPTHLIKTRGQQVTLRCSSQSGHNTVSWYQQALGQGPQFIFQYYREEENGRGNFPPRFSGLQFPNYSSELNVNALELDDSALYLCASSPIRDRGTEQYFGPGTRLTVT.